What follows describes a single T cell receptor beta chain. The entry originates in a study of cytomegalovirus exposure and HLA in healthy donors. This CDR3 has 11 residues. With 3 bases clipped from V and 7 bases from J, the junction kept 0 bases outside the gene matches. CDR1 and CDR2 (germline): SGHRS, YFSETQ. Measured with immunoSEQ multiplex PCR; TCRdb has only the in-frame clones, and not every one. Here the sample spans 130,000 or so clones, around nine tenths being singletons. The sequenced sample consisted of PBMCs. This clonotype originated in a man in his thirties or forties in good health and CMV-seronegative. V gene TRBV5-1 combines with J gene TRBJ2-5; 7 bases agree with TRBD1. CDR3 DNA: TGCGCCAGCAGCTCAGGGGGGACCCAGTACTTC. Its translation is CASSSGGTQYF.